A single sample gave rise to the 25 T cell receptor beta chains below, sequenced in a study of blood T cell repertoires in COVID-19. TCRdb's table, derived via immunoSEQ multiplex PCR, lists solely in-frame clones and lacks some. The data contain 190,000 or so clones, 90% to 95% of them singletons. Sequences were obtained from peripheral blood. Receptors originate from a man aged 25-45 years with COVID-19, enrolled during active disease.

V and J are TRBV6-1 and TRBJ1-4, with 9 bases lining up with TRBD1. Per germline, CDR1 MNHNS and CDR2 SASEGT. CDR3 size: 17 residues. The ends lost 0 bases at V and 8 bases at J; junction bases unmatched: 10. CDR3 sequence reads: CASSEAGTGGGWEKLFF. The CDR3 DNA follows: TGTGCCAGCAGTGAAGCTGGAACAGGGGGCGGGTGGGAAAAACTGTTTTTT.

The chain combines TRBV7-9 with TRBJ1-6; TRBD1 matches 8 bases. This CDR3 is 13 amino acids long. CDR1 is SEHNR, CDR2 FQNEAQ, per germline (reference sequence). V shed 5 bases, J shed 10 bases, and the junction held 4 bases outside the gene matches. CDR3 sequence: CASSRQGISPLHF. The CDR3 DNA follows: TGTGCCAGCAGCAGACAGGGGATATCACCCCTCCACTTT. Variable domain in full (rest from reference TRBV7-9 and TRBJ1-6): DTGVSQNPRHKITKRGQNVTFRCDPISEHNRLYWYRQTLGQGPEFLTYFQNEAQLEKSRLLSDRFSAERPKGSFSTLEIQRTEQGDSAMYLCASSRQGISPLHFGNGTRLTVT.

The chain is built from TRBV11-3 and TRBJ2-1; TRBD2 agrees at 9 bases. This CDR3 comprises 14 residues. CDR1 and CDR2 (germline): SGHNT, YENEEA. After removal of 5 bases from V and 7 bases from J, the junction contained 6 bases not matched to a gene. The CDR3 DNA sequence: TGTGCCAGCAGCCCGAGCGGGGGGTGGAATGAGCAGTTCTTC. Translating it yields CASSPSGGWNEQFF.

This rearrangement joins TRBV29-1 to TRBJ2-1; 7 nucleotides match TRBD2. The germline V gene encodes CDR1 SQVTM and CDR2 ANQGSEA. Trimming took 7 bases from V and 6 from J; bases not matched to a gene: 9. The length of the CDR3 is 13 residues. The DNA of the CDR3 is TGCAGCGCAGCGGGGTTTACAATCAATGAGCAGTTCTTC. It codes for CSAAGFTINEQFF.

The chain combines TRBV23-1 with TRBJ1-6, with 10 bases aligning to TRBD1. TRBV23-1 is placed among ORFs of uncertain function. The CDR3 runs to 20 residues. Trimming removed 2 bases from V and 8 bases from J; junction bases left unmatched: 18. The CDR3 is CASSQMGLGTTGGPDSPLHF. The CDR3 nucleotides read TGCGCCAGCAGTCAAATGGGGTTGGGTACGACAGGGGGCCCCGATTCACCCCTCCACTTT.

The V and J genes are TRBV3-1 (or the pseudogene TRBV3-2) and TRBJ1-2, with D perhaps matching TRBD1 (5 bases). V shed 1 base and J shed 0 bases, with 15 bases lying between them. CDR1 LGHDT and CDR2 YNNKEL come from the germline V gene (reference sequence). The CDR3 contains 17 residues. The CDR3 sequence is CASSQGGWGSSNYGYTF. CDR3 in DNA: TGTGCCAGCAGCCAAGGAGGATGGGGCAGTTCTAACTATGGCTACACCTTC.

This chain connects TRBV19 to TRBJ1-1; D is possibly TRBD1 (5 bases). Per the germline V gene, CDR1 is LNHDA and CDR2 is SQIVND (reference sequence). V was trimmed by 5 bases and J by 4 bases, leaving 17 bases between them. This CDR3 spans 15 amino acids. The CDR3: CASSEFRESVTEAFF. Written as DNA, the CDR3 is TGTGCCAGTAGTGAGTTCAGGGAAAGCGTCACTGAAGCTTTCTTT.

DNA for the CDR3: TGTGCCAGCACTAGGCCCCCGCGCACTGAAGCTTTCTTT. It translates to CASTRPPRTEAFF. This chain links TRBV5-5 with TRBJ1-1; D gene ambiguous. In germline, CDR1 is SGHKS, CDR2 YYEKEE (reference sequence). V was trimmed by 6 bases and J by 4 bases, leaving 13 bases between them. There are 13 residues in the CDR3.

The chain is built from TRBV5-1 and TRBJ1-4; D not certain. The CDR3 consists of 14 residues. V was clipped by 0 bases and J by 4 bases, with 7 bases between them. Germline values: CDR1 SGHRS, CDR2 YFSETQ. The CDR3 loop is CASSLGRDNEKLFF. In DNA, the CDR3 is TGCGCCAGCAGCTTGGGGCGGGATAATGAAAAACTGTTTTTT.

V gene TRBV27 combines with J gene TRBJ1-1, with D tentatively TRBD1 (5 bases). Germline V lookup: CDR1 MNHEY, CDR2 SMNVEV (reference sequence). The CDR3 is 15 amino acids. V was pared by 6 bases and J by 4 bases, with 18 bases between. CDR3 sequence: CASSPRVGATTEAFF. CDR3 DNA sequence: TGTGCCAGCAGCCCCCGAGTTGGGGCTACCACTGAAGCTTTCTTT.

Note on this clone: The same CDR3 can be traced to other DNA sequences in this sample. As DNA, the CDR3 is TGTGCCAGCAGCTTGGACAGGGGGCTTAAAAATTCACCCCTCCACTTT. The encoded protein is CASSLDRGLKNSPLHF. This sequence joins TRBV5-6 and TRBJ1-6; 9 nucleotides line up with TRBD1. Looked up from germline, CDR1 is SGHDT and CDR2 is YYEEEE. The CDR3 spans 16 residues. The junction had 5 bases not matched to a gene; V was cut back by 0 bases and J by 7 bases.

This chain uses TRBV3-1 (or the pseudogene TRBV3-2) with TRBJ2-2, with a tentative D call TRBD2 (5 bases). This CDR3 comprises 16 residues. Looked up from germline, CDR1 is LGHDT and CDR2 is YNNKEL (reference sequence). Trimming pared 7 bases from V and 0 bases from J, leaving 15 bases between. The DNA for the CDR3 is TGTGCCAGCAAGATGGGAGTGTTCGCGAACACCGGGGAGCTGTTTTTT. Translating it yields CASKMGVFANTGELFF.

For the CDR3, the DNA is TGTGCCAGCGAGCCTGGGACAGGGAGGTCACCCCTCCACTTT. This gives the protein CASEPGTGRSPLHF. This rearrangement joins TRBV27 to TRBJ1-6; 9 bases map to TRBD1. The CDR3 has 14 residues. CDR1 is MNHEY, CDR2 SMNVEV, per germline (reference sequence). V trimming: 8 bases; J trimming: 10 bases; junction bases outside the gene matches: 9.

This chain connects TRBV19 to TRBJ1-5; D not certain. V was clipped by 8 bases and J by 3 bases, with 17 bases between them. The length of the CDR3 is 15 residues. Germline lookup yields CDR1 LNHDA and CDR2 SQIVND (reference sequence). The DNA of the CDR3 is TGTGCCAGTGCAACGGGAGGGAACTACAATCAGCCCCAGCATTTT. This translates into CASATGGNYNQPQHF.

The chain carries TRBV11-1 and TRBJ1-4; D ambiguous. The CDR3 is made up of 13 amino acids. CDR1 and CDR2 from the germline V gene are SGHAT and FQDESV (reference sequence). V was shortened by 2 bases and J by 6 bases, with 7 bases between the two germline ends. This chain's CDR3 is CASSLPPDEKLFF. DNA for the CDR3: TGTGCCAGCAGCTTACCCCCCGATGAAAAACTGTTTTTT.

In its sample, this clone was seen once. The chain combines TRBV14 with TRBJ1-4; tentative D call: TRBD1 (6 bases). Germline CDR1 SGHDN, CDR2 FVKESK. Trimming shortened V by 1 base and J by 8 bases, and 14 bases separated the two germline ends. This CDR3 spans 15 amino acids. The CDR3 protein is CASSQVRGGAEKLFF. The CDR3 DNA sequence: TGTGCCAGCAGCCAAGTACGAGGGGGAGCGGAAAAACTGTTTTTT.

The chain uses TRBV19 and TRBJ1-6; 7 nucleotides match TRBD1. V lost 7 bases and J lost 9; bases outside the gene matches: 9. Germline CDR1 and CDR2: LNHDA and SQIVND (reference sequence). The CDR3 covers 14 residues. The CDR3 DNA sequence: TGTGCCAGTAACCCGACAGGGAATAGTTCACCCCTCCACTTT. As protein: CASNPTGNSSPLHF. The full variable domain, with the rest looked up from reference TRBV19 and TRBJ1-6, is DGGITQSPKYLFRKEGQNVTLSCEQNLNHDAMYWYRQDPGQGLRLIYYSQIVNDFQKGDIAEGYSVSREKKESFPLTVTSAQKNPTAFYLCASNPTGNSSPLHFGNGTRLTVT.

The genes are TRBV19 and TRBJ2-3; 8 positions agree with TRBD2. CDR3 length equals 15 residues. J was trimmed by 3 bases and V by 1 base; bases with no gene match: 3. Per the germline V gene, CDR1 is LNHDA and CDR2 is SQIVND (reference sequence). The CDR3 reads CASSIVTGGTDTQYF. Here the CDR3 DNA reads TGTGCCAGTAGTATAGTAACGGGGGGGACAGATACGCAGTATTTT.

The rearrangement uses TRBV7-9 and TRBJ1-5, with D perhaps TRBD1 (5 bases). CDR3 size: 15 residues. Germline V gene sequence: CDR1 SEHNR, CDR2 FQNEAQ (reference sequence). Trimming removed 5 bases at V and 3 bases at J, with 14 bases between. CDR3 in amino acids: CASSPVGGDNQPQHF. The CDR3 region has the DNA TGTGCCAGCAGCCCAGTGGGGGGAGACAATCAGCCCCAGCATTTT.

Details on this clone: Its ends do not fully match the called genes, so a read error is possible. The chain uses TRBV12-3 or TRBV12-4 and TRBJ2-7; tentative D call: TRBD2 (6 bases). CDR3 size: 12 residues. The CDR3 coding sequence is TGTGCCAGCAGTTTACCGACTAGTGGCCCCTCCTTC. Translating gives CASSLPTSGPSF.

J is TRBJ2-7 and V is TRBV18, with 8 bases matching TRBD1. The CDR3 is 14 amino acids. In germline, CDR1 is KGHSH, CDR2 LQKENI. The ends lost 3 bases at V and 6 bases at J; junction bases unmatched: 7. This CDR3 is CASSPLDRDAEQYF. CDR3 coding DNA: TGTGCCAGCTCACCTCTGGACAGGGACGCCGAGCAGTACTTC.

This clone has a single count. The CDR3 is CASSQGSQGSGNTIYF. The CDR3 nucleotides are TGCGCCAGCAGCCAAGGGTCCCAGGGCTCTGGAAACACCATATATTTT. This chain uses TRBV4-1 with TRBJ1-3; tentative D call: TRBD1 (5 bases). The germline CDR1 and CDR2 sequences are MGHRA and YSYEKL. The CDR3 extends over 16 amino acids. Trimming cost V 1 base and J 0 bases, with 10 bases left between them.

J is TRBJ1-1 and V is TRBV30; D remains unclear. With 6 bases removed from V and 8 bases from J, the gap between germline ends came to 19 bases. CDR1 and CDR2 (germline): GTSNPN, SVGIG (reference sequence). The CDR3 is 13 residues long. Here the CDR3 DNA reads TGTGCCTGCCAAAAGATGGCAGAGACAGAAGCTTTCTTT. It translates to CACQKMAETEAFF.

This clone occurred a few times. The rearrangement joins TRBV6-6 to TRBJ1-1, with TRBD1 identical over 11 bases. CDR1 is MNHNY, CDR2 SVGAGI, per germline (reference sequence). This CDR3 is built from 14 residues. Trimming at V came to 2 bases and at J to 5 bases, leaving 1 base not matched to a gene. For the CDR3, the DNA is TGTGCCAGCAGTTACGGGACAGGGGGGACTGAAGCTTTCTTT. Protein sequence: CASSYGTGGTEAFF.

This CDR3 reads CASSPPGLAGGPRSGELFF. CDR3 DNA sequence: TGTGCCAGCAGTCCCCCCGGGCTAGCGGGGGGGCCGAGGAGCGGGGAGCTGTTTTTT. J is TRBJ2-2 and V is TRBV28; TRBD2 matches 12 bases. V lost 5 bases to trimming and J lost 7 bases; unmatched junction nucleotides: 17. Germline CDR1 MDHEN, CDR2 SYDVKM. The CDR3 spans 19 residues.